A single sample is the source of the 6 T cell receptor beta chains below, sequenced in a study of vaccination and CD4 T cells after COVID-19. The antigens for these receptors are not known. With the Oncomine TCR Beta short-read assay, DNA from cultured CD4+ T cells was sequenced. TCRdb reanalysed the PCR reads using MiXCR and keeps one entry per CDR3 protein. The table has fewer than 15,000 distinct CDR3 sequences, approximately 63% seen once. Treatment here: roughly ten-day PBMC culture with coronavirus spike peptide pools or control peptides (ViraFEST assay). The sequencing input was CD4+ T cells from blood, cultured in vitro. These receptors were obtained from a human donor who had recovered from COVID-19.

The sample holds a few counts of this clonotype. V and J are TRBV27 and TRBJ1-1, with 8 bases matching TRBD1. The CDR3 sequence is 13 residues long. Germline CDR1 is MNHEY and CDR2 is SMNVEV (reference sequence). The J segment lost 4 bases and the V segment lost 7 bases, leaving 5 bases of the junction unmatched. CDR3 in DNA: TGTGCCAGCACCCTTACAGGGGGCACTGAAGCTTTCTTT. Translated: CASTLTGGTEAFF.

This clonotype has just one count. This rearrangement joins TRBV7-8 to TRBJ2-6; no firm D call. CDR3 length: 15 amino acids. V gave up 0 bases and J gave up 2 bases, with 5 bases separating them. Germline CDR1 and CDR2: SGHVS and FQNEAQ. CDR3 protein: CASSLASTGANVLTF. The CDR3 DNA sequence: TGTGCCAGCAGCTTAGCGTCAACTGGGGCCAACGTCCTGACTTTC.

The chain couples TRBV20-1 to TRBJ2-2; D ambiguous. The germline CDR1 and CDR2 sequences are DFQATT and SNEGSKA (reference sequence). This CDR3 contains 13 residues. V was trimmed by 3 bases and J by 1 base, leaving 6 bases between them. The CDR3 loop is CSASTRNTGELFF. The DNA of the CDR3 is TGCAGTGCTAGCACAAGGAACACCGGGGAGCTGTTTTTT.

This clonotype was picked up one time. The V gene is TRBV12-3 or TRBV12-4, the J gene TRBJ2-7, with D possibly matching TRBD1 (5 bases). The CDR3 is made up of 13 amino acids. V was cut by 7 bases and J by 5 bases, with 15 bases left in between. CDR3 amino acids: CASTDSLNNEQYF. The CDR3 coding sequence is TGTGCCAGCACCGACAGTTTAAATAACGAGCAGTACTTC.

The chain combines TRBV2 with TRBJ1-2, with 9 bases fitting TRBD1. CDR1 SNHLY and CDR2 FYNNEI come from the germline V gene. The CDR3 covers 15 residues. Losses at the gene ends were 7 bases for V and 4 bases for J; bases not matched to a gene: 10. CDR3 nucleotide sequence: TGTGCCAGCACTCCGGGACAGGGTTCTGCCTATGGCTACACCTTC. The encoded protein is CASTPGQGSAYGYTF.

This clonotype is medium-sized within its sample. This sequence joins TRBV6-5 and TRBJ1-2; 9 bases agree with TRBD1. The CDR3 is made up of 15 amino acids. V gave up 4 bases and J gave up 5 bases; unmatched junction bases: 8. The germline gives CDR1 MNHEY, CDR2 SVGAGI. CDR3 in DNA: TGTGCCAGCAGTTTCCCCCGGGACAGGGCTTATGGCTACACCTTC. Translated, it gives CASSFPRDRAYGYTF.